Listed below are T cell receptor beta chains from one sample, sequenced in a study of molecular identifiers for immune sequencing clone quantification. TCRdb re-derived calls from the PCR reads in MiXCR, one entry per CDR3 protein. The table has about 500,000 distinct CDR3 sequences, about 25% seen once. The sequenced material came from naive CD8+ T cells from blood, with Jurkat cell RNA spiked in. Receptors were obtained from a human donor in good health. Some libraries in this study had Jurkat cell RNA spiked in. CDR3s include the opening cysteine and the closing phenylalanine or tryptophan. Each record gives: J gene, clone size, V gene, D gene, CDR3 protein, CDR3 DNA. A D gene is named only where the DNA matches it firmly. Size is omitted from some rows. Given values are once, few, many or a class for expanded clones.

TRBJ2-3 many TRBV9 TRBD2 CASSGARAGGSADTQYF TGTGCCAGCAGCGGGGCCCGAGCGGGGGGCTCGGCGGATACGCAGTATTTT
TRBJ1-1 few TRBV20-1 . CSARDGAVHRGTEAFF TGCAGTGCTAGAGATGGTGCAGTCCACCGGGGAACTGAAGCTTTCTTT
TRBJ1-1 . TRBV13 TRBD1 CASSYITGGDSEALF TGTGCCAGCAGCTACATCACAGGGGGCGATTCTGAAGCTCTCTTT
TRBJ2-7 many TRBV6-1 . CASSQSGHEQYF TGTGCCAGCAGTCAGTCGGGCCACGAGCAGTACTTC
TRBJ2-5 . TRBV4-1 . CASSLFGGPGAETQYF TGCGCCAGCAGCCTGTTTGGAGGCCCGGGGGCAGAGACCCAGTACTTC
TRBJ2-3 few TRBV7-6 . CASSSDYITDTQYF TGTGCCAGCAGCTCTGATTACATCACAGATACGCAGTATTTT
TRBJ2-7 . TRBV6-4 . CASSPGVDYEQSF TGTGCCAGCTCCCCGGGAGTAGATTACGAGCAGTCCTTC
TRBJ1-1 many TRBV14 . CASSQEMLNTEAFF TGTGCCAGCAGCCAAGAGATGTTGAACACTGAAGCTTTCTTT
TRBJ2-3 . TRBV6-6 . CASSYGAAGDPQYF TGTGCCAGCAGTTACGGGGCAGCCGGCGACCCGCAGTATTTT
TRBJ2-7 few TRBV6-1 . CASSGGVGGYEQYF TGTGCCAGCAGTGGCGGCGTAGGAGGCTACGAGCAGTACTTC
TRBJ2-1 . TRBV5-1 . CASSLVNRLYNEQLF TGCGCCAGCAGCTTGGTTAACAGGCTCTACAATGAGCAGCTCTTC
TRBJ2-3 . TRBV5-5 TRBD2 CASTQLGLAQITDTQYF TGTGCCAGCACCCAATTAGGACTAGCGCAGATCACAGATACGCAGTATTTT
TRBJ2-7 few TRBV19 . CASKGHPESYEQYF TGTGCCAGTAAGGGACACCCCGAATCCTACGAGCAGTACTTC
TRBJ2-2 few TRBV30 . CAWSAIYTGELFF TGTGCCTGGAGTGCGATATACACCGGGGAGCTGTTTTTT
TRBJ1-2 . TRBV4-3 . CASSQDRQGHGYTF TGCGCCAGCAGCCAAGATCGCCAGGGCCATGGCTACACCTTC
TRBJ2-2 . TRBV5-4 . CATGVAGELFF TGTGCCACCGGCGTGGCCGGGGAGCTGTTTTTT
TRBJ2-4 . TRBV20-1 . CSARDLGDPVRVQYF TGCAGTGCTAGAGACCTCGGGGACCCCGTGAGAGTTCAGTACTTC
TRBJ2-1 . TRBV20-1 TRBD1 CSPFSDRVLNEQFF TGCAGTCCCTTCTCGGACAGGGTCCTCAATGAGCAGTTCTTC
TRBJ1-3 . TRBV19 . CASTYGNSGNTIYF TGTGCCAGTACCTACGGGAACTCTGGAAACACCATATATTTT
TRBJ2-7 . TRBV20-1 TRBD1 CSALRTGTPYGQYF TGCAGTGCTCTTCGGACAGGGACCCCATACGGGCAGTACTTC
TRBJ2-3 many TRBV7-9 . CASSLAHGVGVDPDTQYF TGTGCCAGCAGCTTAGCTCACGGAGTTGGGGTAGACCCGGATACGCAGTATTTT
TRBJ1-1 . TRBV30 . CAWSVLRDNTEAFF TGTGCCTGGAGTGTATTAAGGGACAACACTGAAGCTTTCTTT
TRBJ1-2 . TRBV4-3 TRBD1 CASSQDRRQGAGGYTF TGCGCCAGCAGCCAAGATAGGAGACAGGGGGCCGGTGGCTACACCTTC
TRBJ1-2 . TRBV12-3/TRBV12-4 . CASSFGRETYGYTF TGTGCCAGCAGTTTCGGACGGGAGACATATGGCTACACCTTC